This entry describes one T cell receptor (beta chain). Its antigen remains unknown. Compared with germline, one end of the junction differs, possibly owing to a read error. Both RNA and DNA were isolated together from approximately 22-30 mg of bulk tissue that had not been sorted. Uniformly, tumor samples exhibited a viable tumor cell fraction exceeding 80%. Using a constant-region primer together with ProtoScript II reverse transcriptase, TCR beta cDNA was made from 500 to 650 ng of total RNA. Amplification in three nested multiplex PCR rounds with slightly modified ARM-PCR gave rise to TCR beta libraries. Amplification in the first two PCR rounds was performed using TRBV1-TRBV30 forward primers and a C-beta reverse primer for around 10 cycles each. TCRdb reprocessed the multiplex PCR reads with MiXCR, giving one entry per CDR3 protein. The profile shows about 130,000 distinct CDR3 sequences, 64% of them singletons.

Germline-derived CDR1 and CDR2 are SGHDT and YYEEEE. The CDR3 runs to 14 residues. The entry originates in a study of tumor-infiltrating lymphocytes in primary liver carcinoma. Study-level points and caveats: A small share of top clones, only about 7.5-25%, was found in all five tumor regions. Relative to tumor region pairs, the tumor-adjacent and tumor-blood pairs showed overlap that was lower.

The sample comprised liver tumor tissue from sampling region 3. As for subset: tumor region T3, left-lateral pole. The receptor's source is an older woman with primary liver carcinoma and hepatitis B virus infection. The rearrangement links TRBV5-6 to TRBJ2-7; 9 nucleotides match TRBD2. The CDR3 bases are TGTGCCAACAGCCCGACTAGCGGATACTATGAGCAGTACTTC. Translated: CANSPTSGYYEQYF.